This TCR beta chain was sequenced in a study of blood T cell repertoires in COVID-19. As for the study in general: Italy, Spain and the United States were the sources of the convalescent and acute COVID-19 samples.

Using immunoSEQ multiplex PCR, the repertoire was profiled, and TCRdb retains in-frame clones only, with some absent. The sample holds approximately 200,000 clones, more than 75% seen once. This CDR3 is 13 amino acids long. Between the trimmed V and J ends, which lost 2 bases and 4 bases, there was a span of 9 bases. CDR1 is SQVTM and CDR2 is ANQGSEA in the germline V gene. This TCR came from a person aged 65 to 79 with COVID-19, enrolled during active disease. This chain connects TRBV29-1 to TRBJ1-3; the D is unclear. Sequencing input: peripheral blood. The CDR3 DNA sequence: TGCAGCGTTGAATGGCTCGTCGGAAACACCATATATTTT. Its translation is CSVEWLVGNTIYF.